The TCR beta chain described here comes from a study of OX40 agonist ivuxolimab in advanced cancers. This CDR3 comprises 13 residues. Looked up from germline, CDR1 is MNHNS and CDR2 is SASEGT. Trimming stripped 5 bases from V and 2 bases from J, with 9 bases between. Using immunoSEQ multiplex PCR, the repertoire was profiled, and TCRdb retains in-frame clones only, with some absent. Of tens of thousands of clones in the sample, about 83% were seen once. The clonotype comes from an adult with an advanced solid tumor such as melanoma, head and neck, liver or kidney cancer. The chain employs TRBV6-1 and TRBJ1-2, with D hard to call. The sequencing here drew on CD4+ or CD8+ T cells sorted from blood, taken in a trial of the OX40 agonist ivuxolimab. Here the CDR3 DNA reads TGTGCCAGCAGTACCCGCGACAACTATGGCTACACCTTC. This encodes CASSTRDNYGYTF.